This T cell receptor beta chain was documented in a study of breast tumors, draining lymph nodes, adjacent tissues. TCRdb re-analysed the multiplex PCR reads in MiXCR, keeping a single row per CDR3 protein. The sample includes 150,000 or so distinct CDR3 sequences, roughly 35% of them seen just once. Study-level findings and limits: Tumor and nontumor repertoires were significantly more similar in luminal-like than in basal-like breast cancer. Tumor TCR diversity was below lymph nodes but above nontumor tissue. Data fit most tumor T cells coming from lymph node, expanding in tumor.

A note on this clonotype: The antigen is undetermined. This may be a read error, as it is one base from a much larger clone.

Samples came from axillary lymph nodes draining the breast cancer. The sequenced sample was axillary lymph node tissue. This clonotype originated in a female donor with breast cancer. Some clones in this sample may be carry-over from other donors' samples.

CDR3 in DNA: TGTGCCAGCAAGCCGGCGGGACAGGGGGTTGGAAAACTGTTTTTT. It codes for CASKPAGQGVGKLFF. The chain joins TRBV6-6 to TRBJ1-4; 11 positions match TRBD1. The V segment lost 7 bases and the J segment 10 bases; nucleotides outside the gene matches: 11. Germline V gene lookup returns CDR1 MNHNY and CDR2 SVGAGI (reference sequence). This CDR3 region has 15 residues.